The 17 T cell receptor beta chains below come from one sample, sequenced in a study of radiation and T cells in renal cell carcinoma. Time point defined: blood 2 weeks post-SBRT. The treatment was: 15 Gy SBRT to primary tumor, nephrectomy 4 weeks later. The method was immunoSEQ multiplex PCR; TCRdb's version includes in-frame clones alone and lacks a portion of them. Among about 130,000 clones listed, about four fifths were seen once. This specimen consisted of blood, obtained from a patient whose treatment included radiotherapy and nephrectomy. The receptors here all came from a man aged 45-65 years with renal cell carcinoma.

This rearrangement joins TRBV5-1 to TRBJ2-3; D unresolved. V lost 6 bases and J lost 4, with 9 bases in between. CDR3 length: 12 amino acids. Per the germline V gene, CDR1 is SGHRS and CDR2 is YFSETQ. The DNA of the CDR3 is TGCGCCAGCAAGGGAACAGCAGATACGCAGTATTTT. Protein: CASKGTADTQYF.

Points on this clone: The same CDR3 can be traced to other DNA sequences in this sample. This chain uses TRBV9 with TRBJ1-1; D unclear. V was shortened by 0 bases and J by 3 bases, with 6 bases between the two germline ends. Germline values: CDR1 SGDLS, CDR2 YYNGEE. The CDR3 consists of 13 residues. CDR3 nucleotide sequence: TGTGCCAGCAGCGTAGGAGGATACACTGAAGCTTTCTTT. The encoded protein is CASSVGGYTEAFF.

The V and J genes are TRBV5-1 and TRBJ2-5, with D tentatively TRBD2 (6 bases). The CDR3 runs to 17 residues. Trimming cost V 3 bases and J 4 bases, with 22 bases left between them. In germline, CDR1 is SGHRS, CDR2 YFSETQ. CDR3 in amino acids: CASSSGHSDFGGETQYF. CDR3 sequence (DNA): TGCGCCAGCAGCTCAGGCCATAGCGACTTCGGGGGAGAGACCCAGTACTTC.

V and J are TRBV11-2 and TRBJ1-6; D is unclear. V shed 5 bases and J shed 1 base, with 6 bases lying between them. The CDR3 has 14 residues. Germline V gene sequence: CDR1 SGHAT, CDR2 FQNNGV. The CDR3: CASSRVSYNSPLHF. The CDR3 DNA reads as TGTGCCAGCAGCAGGGTATCCTATAATTCACCCCTCCACTTT.

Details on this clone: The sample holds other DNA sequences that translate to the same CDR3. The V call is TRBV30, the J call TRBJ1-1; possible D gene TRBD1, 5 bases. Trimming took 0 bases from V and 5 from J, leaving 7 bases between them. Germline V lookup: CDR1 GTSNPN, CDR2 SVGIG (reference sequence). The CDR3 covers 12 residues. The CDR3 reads CAWSVQDTEAFF. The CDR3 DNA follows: TGTGCCTGGAGTGTACAGGATACTGAAGCTTTCTTT.

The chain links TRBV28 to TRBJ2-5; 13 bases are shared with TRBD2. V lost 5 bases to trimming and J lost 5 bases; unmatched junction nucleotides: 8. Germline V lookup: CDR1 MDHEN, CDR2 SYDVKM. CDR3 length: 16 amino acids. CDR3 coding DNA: TGTGCCAGCAGTCCTAGGACTAGCGGGAGTTGGGAGACCCAGTACTTC. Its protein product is CASSPRTSGSWETQYF.

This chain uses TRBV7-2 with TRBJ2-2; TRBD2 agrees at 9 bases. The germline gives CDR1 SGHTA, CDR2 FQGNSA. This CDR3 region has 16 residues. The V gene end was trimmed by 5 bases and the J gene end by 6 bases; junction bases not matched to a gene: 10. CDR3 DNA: TGTGCCAGCAGCCCTCGGACTAGCGTTTATTCCGGGGAGCTGTTTTTT. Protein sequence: CASSPRTSVYSGELFF.

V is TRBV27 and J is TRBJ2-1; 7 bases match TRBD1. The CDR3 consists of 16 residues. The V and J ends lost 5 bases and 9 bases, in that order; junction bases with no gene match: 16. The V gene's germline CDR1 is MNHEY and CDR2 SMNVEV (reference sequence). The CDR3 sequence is CASSRNRGDMRSEQFF. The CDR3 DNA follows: TGTGCCAGCAGTCGTAACAGGGGTGATATGAGGAGTGAGCAGTTCTTC.

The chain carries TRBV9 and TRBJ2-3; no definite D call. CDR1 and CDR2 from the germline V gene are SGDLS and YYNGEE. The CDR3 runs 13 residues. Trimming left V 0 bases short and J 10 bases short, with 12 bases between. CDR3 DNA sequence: TGTGCCAGCAGCGTAGATCCCGAGGTGCCGCAGTATTTT. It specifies CASSVDPEVPQYF.

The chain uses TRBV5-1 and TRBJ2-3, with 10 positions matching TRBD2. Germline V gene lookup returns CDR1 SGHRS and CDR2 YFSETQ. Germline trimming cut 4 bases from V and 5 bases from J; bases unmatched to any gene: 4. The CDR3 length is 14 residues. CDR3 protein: CASSNSGGVDTQYF. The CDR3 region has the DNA TGCGCCAGCAGCAACAGCGGGGGGGTAGATACGCAGTATTTT. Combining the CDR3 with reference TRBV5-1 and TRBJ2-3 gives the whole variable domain KAGVTQTPRYLIKTRGQQVTLSCSPISGHRSVSWYQQTPGQGLQFLFEYFSETQRNKGNFPGRFSGRQFSNSRSEMNVSTLELGDSALYLCASSNSGGVDTQYFGPGTRLTVL.

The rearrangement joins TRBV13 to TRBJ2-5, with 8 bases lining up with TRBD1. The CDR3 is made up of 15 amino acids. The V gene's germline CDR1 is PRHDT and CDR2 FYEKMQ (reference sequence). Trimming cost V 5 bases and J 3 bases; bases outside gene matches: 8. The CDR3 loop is CASSHRQGRKETQYF. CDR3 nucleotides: TGTGCCAGCAGCCACCGACAGGGGAGGAAAGAGACCCAGTACTTC.

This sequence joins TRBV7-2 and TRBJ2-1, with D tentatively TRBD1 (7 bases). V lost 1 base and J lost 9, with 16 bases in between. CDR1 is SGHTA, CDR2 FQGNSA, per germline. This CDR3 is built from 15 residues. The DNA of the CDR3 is TGTGCCAGCAGCTTAGGGACAGGAGGGACGATTGAGCAGTTCTTC. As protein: CASSLGTGGTIEQFF.

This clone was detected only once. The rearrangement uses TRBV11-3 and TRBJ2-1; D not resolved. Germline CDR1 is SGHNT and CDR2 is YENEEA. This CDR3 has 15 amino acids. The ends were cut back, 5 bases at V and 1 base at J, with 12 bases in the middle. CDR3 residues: CASSPSLGSYNEQFF. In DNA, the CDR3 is TGTGCCAGCAGCCCCAGTCTCGGGTCCTACAATGAGCAGTTCTTC. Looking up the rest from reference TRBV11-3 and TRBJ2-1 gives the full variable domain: EAGVVQSPRYKIIEKKQPVAFWCNPISGHNTLYWYLQNLGQGPELLIRYENEEAVDDSQLPKDRFSAERLKGVDSTLKIQPAELGDSAVYLCASSPSLGSYNEQFFGPGTRLTVL.

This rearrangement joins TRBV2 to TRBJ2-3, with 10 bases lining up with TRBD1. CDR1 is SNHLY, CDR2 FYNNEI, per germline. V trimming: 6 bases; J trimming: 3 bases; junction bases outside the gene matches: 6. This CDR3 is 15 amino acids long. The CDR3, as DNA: TGTGCCAGCAGGGCGAGGGACAGGGGAACAGATACGCAGTATTTT. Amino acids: CASRARDRGTDTQYF.

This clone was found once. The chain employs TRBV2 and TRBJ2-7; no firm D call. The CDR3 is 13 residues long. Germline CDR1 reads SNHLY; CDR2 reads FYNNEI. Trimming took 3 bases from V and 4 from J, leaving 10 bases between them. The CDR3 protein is CASSDDSGYEQYF. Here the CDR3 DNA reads TGTGCCAGCAGTGATGACTCCGGTTACGAGCAGTACTTC.

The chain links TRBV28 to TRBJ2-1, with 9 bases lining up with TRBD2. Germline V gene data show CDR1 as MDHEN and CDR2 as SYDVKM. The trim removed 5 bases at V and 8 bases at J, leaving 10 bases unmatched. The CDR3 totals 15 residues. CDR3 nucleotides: TGTGCCAGCAGTCATCGCGGGAGGGCCCTAGATGAGCAGTTCTTC. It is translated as CASSHRGRALDEQFF.

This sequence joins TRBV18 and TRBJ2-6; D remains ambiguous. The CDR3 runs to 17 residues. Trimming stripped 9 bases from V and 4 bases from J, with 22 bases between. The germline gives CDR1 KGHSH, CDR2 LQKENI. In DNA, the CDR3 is TGTGCCAGTTCAGCGACCGCCGGTTCACTAGGGGCCAACGTCCTGACTTTC. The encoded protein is CASSATAGSLGANVLTF.